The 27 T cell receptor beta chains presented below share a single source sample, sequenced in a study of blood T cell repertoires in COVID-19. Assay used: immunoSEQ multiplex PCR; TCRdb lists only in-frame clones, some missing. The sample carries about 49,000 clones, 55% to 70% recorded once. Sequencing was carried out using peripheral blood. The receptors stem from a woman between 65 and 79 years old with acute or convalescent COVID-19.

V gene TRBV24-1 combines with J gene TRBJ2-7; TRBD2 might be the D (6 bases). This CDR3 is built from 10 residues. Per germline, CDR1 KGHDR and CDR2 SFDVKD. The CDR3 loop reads CATSELFLAV. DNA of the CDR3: TGTGCCACCAGTGAGTTATTTCTAGCGGTC.

CDR3 bases: TGTGCCAGCAGTTTAACAGGGGAGGTGGACGAGCAGTACTTC. This encodes CASSLTGEVDEQYF. The chain joins TRBV6-2 or TRBV6-3 to TRBJ2-7, with a tentative D call TRBD1 (7 bases). This CDR3 has 14 amino acids. Germline V gives CDR1 MNHEY, CDR2 SVGEGT. Trimming cost V 4 bases and J 5 bases, with 15 bases left between them.

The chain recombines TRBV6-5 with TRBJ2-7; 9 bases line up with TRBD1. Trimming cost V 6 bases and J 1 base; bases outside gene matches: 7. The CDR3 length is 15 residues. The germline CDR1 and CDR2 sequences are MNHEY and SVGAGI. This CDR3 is CASSLGQGRSYEQYF. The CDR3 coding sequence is TGTGCCAGCAGCCTGGGACAGGGAAGATCCTACGAGCAGTACTTC.

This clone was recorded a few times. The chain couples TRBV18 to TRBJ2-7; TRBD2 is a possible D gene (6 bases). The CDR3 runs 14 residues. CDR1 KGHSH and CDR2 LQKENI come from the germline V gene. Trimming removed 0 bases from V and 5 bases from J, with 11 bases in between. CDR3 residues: CASSPPVTGDEQYF. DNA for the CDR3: TGTGCCAGCTCACCACCGGTAACGGGGGACGAGCAGTACTTC.

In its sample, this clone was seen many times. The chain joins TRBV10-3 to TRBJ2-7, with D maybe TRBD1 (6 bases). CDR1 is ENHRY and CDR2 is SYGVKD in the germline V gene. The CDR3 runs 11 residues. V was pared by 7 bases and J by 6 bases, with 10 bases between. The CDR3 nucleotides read TGTGCCATCACTCAAGGGGGCGAGCAGTACTTC. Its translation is CAITQGGEQYF.

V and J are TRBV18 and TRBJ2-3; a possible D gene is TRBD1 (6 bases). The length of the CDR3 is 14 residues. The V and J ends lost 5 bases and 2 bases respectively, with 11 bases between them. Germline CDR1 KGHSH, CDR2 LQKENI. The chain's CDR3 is CASSITGPTDTQYF. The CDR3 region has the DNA TGTGCCAGCTCAATAACAGGGCCCACAGATACGCAGTATTTT.

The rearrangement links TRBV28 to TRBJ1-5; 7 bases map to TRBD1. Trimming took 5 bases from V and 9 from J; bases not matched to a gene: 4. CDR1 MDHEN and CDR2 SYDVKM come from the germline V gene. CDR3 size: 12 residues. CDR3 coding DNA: TGTGCCAGCAGTCCAAGACAGGGGCCCCAGCATTTT. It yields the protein CASSPRQGPQHF.

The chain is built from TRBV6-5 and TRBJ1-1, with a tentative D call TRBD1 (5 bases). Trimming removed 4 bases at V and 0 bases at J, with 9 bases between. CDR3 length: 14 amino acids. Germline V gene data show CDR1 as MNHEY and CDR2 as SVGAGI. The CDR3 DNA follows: TGTGCCAGCAGTTGGACATCCATGAACACTGAAGCTTTCTTT. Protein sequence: CASSWTSMNTEAFF.

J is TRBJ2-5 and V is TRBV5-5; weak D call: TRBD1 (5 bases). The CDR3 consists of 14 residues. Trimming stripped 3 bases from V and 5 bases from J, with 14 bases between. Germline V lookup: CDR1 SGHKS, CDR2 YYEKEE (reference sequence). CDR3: CASSYGAGFETQYF. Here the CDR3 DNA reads TGTGCCAGCAGCTATGGAGCAGGGTTCGAGACCCAGTACTTC.

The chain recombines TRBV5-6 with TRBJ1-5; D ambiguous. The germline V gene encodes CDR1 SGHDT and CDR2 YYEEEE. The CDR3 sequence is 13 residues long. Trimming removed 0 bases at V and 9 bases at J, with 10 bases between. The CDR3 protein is CASSLERVGPQHF. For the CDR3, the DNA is TGTGCCAGCAGCTTGGAGCGGGTAGGGCCCCAGCATTTT.

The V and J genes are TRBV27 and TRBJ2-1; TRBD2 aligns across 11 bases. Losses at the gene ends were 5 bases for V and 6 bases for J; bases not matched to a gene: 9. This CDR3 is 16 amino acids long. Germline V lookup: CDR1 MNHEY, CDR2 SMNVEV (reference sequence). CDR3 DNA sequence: TGTGCCAGCAGTCCCCAGGGTAGCGGGAGGGCCAATGAGCAGTTCTTC. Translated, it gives CASSPQGSGRANEQFF.

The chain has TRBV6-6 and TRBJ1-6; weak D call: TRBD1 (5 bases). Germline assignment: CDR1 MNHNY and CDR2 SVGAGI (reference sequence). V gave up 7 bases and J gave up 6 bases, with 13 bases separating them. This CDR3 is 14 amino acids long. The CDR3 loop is CASNVQAANSPLHF. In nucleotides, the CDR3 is TGTGCCAGCAATGTACAGGCGGCTAATTCACCCCTCCACTTT.

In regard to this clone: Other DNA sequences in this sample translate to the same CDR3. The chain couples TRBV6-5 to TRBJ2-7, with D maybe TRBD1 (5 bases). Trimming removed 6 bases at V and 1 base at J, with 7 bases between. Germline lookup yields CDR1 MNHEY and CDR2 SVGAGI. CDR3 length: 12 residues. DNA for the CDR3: TGTGCCAGCAGAAGGGGTTCCTACGAGCAGTACTTC. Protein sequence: CASRRGSYEQYF.

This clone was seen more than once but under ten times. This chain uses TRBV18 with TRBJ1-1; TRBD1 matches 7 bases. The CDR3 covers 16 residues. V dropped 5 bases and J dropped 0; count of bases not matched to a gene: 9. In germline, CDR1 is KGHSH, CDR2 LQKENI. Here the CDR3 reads CASSEGPGGLNTEAFF. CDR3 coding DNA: TGTGCCAGCTCAGAAGGACCAGGGGGTTTGAACACTGAAGCTTTCTTT. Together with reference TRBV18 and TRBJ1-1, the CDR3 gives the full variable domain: NAGVMQNPRHLVRRRGQEARLRCSPMKGHSHVYWYRQLPEEGLKFMVYLQKENIIDESGMPKERFSAEFPKEGPSILRIQQVVRGDSAAYFCASSEGPGGLNTEAFFGQGTRLTVV.

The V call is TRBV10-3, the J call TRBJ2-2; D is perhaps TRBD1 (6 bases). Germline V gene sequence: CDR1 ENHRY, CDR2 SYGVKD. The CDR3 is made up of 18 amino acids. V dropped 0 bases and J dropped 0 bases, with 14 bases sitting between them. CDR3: CAISESGTRGANTGELFF. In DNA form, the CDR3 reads TGTGCCATCAGTGAGTCTGGGACAAGGGGAGCGAACACCGGGGAGCTGTTTTTT.

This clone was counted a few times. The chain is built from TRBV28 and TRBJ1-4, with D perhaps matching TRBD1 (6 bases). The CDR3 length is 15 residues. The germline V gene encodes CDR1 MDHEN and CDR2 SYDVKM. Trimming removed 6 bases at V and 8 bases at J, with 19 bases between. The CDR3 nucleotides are TGTGCCAGCAGGAAACAACAGGGAGAGAAGGAAAAACTGTTTTTT. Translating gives CASRKQQGEKEKLFF. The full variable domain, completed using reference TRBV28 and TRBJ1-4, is DVKVTQSSRYLVKRTGEKVFLECVQDMDHENMFWYRQDPGLGLRLIYFSYDVKMKEKGDIPEGYSVSREKKERFSLILESASTNQTSMYLCASRKQQGEKEKLFFGSGTQLSVL.

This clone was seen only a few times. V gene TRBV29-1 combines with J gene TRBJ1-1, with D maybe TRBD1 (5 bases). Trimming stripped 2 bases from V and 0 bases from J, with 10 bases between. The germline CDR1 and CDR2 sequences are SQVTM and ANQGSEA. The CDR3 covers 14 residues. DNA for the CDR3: TGCAGCGTTGAAATAGGGGAGGTGAACACTGAAGCTTTCTTT. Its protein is CSVEIGEVNTEAFF.

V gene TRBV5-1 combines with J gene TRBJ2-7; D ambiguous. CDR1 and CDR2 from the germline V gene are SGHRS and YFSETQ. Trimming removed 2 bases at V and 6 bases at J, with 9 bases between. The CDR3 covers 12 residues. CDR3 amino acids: CASSFYRSEQYF. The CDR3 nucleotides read TGCGCCAGCAGCTTCTACCGGAGCGAGCAGTACTTC.

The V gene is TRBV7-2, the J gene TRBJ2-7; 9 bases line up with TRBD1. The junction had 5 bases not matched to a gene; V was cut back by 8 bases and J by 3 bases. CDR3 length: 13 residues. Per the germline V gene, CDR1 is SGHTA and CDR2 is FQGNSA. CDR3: CASAPGQGYEQYF. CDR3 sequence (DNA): TGTGCCAGCGCGCCGGGACAGGGCTACGAGCAGTACTTC.

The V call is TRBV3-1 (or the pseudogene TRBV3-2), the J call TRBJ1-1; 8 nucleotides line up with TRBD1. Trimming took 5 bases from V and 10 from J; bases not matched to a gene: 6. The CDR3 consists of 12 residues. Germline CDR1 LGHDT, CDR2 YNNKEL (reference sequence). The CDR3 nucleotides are TGTGCCAGCAGCTCCTACAGGGGGGGAGCTTTCTTT. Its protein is CASSSYRGGAFF.

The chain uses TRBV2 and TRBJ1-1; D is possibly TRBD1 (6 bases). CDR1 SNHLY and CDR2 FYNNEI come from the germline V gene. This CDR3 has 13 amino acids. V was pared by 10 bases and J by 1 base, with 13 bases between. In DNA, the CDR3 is TGTGCCACGCGGGGGGGGCGGAACACTGAAGCTTTCTTT. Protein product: CATRGGRNTEAFF.

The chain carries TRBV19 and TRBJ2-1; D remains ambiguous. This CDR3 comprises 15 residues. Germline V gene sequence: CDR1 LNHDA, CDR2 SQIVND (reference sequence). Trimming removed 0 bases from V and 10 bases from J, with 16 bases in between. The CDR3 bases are TGTGCCAGTAGTATAGAGGCTAGTTATTATGAAGAGCAGTTCTTC. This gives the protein CASSIEASYYEEQFF.

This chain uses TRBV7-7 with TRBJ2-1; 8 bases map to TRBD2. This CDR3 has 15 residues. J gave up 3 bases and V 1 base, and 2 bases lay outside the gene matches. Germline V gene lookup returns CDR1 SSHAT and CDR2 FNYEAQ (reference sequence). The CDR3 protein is CASSLGSGNYNEQFF. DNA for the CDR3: TGTGCCAGCAGCTTAGGTAGCGGGAACTACAATGAGCAGTTCTTC. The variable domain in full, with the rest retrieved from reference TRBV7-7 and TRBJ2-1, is GAGVSQSPRYKVTKRGQDVTLRCDPISSHATLYWYQQALGQGPEFLTYFNYEAQPDKSGLPSDRFSAERPEGSISTLTIQRTEQRDSAMYRCASSLGSGNYNEQFFGPGTRLTVL.

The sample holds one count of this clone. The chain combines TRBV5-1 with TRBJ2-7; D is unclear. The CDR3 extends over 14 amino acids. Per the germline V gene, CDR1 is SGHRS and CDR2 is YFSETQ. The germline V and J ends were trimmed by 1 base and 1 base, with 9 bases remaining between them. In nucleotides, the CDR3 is TGCGCCAGCAGCTTGACAGTGCAGTCCTACGAGCAGTACTTC. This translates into CASSLTVQSYEQYF.

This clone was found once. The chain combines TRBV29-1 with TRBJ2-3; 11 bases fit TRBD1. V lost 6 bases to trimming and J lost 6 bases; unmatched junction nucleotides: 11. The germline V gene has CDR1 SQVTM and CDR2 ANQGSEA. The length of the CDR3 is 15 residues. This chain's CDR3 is CSVAGTGGLKDTQYF. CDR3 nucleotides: TGCAGCGTGGCCGGGACAGGGGGTTTAAAGGATACGCAGTATTTT.

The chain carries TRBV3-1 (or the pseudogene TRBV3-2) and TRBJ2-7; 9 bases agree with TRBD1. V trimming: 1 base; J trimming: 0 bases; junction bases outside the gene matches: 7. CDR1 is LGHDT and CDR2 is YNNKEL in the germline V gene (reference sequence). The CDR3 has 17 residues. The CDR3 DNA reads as TGTGCCAGCAGCCAAGGGGACAGGGCTTACAGCTCCTACGAGCAGTACTTC. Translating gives CASSQGDRAYSSYEQYF.

The DNA for the CDR3 is TGTGCCACCAGTGATGAGGACAGGGGGGACAATGAGCAGTTCTTC. Protein product: CATSDEDRGDNEQFF. The chain joins TRBV24-1 to TRBJ2-1, with 10 bases fitting TRBD1. V lost 3 bases, J lost 5 bases, and 3 bases stayed unmatched. From germline, CDR1 is KGHDR and CDR2 SFDVKD. The CDR3 loop spans 15 amino acids.